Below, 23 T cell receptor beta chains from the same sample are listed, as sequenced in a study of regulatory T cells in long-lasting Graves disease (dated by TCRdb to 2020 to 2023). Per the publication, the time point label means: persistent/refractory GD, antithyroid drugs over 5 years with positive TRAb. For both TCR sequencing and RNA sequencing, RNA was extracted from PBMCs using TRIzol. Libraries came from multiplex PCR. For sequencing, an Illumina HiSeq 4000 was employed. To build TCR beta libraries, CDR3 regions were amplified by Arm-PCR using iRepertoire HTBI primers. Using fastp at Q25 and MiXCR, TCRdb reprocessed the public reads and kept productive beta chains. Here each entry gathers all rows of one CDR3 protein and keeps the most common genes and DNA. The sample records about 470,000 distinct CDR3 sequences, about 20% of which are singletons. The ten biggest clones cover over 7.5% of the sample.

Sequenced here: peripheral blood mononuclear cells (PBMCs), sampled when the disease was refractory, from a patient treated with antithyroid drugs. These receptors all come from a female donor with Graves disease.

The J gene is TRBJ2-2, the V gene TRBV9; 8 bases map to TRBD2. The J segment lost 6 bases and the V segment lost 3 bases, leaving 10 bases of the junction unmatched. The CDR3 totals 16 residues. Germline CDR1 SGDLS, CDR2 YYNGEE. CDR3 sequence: CASSGSGRGRAGELFF. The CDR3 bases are TGTGCCAGCAGCGGAAGCGGGAGAGGGCGCGCCGGGGAGCTGTTTTTT.

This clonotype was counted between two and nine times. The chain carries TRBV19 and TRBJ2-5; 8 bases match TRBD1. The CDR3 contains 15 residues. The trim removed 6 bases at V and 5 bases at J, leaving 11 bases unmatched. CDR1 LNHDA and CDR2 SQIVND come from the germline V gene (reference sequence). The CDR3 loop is CASSQRTGMVETQYF. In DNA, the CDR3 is TGTGCCAGTAGCCAGCGGACAGGGATGGTGGAGACCCAGTACTTC.

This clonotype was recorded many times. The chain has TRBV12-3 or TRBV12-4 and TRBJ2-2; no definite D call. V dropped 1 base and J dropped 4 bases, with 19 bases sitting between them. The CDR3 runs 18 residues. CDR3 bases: TGTGCCAGCAGTTTAGACCGATCAAGAATAATGGGCACCGGGGAGCTGTTTTTT. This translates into CASSLDRSRIMGTGELFF.

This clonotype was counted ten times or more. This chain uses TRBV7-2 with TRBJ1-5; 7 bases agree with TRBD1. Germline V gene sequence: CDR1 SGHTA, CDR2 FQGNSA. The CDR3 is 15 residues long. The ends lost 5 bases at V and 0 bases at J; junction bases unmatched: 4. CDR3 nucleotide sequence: TGTGCCAGCAGCCCGACAGGGAGTAGCAATCAGCCCCAGCATTTT. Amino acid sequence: CASSPTGSSNQPQHF.

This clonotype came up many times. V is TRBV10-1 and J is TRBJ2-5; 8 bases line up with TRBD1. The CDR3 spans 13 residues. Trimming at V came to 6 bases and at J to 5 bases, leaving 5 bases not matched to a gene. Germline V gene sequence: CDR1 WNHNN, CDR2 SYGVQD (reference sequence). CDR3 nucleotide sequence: TGCGCCAGCAGCGGACAGGGCTGGGAGACCCAGTACTTC. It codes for CASSGQGWETQYF.

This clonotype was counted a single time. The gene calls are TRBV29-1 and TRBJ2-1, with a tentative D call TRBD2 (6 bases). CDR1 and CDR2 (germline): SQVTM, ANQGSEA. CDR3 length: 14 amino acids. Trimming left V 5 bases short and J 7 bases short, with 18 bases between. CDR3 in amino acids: CSVHPRGRSNEQFF. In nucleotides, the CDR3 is TGCAGCGTTCACCCTAGAGGGAGGTCGAATGAGCAGTTCTTC.

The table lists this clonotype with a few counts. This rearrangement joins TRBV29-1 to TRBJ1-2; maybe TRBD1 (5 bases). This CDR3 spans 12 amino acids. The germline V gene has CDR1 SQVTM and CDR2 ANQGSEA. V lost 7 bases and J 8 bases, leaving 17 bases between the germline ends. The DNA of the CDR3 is TGCAGCGGGGCGGGGGGGAATCTCGGCTACACCTTC. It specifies CSGAGGNLGYTF.

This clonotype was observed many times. The CDR3 reads CASSETGTSGKETQYF. In DNA, the CDR3 is TGTGCCAGCAGCGAAACCGGGACTAGCGGGAAAGAGACCCAGTACTTC. This chain connects TRBV9 to TRBJ2-5, with 13 bases that match TRBD2. Germline V gives CDR1 SGDLS, CDR2 YYNGEE. The CDR3 spans 16 residues. Trimming removed 3 bases from V and 3 bases from J; junction bases left unmatched: 5. Drawing the rest from reference TRBV9 and TRBJ2-5, the complete variable domain is DSGVTQTPKHLITATGQRVTLRCSPRSGDLSVYWYQQSLDQGLQFLIQYYNGEERAKGNILERFSAQQFPDLHSELNLSSLELGDSALYFCASSETGTSGKETQYFGPGTRLLVL.

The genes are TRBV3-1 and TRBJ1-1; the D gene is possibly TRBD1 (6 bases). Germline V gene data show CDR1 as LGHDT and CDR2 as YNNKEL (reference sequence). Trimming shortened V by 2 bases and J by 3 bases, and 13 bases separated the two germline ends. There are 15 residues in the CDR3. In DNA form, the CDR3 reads TGTGCCAGCAGCCAAAATCCCCGGACAGACACTGAAGCTTTCTTT. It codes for CASSQNPRTDTEAFF. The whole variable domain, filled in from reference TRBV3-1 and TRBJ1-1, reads DTAVSQTPKYLVTQMGNDKSIKCEQNLGHDTMYWYKQDSKKFLKIMFSYNNKELIINETVPNRFSPKSPDKAHLNLHINSLELGDSAVYFCASSQNPRTDTEAFFGQGTRLTVV.

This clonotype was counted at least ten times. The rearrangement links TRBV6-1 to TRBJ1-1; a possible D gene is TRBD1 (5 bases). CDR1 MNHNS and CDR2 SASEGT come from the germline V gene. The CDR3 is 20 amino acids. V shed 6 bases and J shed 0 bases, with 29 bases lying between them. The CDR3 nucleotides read TGTGCCAGCAGCATGACAGTGAGTGACCCTCTCCCCCCCGTGAACACTGAAGCTTTCTTT. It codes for CASSMTVSDPLPPVNTEAFF.

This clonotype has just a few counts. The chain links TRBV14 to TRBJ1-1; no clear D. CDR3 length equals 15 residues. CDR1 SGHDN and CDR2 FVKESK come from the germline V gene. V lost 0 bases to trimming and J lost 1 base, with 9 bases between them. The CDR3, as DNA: TGTGCCAGCAGCCAAGAGGTTAGCCAGAACACTGAAGCTTTCTTT. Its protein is CASSQEVSQNTEAFF.

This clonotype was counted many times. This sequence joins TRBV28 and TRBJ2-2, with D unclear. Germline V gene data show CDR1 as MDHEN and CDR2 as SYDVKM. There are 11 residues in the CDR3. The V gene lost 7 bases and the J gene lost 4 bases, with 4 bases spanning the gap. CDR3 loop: CASTVTGELFF. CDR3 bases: TGTGCCAGCACAGTCACCGGGGAGCTGTTTTTT.

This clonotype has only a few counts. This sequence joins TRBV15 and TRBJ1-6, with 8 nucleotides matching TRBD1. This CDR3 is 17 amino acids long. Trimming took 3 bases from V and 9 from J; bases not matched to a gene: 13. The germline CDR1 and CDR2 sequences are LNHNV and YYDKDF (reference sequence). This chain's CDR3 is CATSSGEDRGDGSPLHF. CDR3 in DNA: TGTGCCACCAGCAGCGGGGAAGACAGGGGCGACGGTTCACCCCTCCACTTT. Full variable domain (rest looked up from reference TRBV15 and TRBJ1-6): DAMVIQNPRYQVTQFGKPVTLSCSQTLNHNVMYWYQQKSSQAPKLLFHYYDKDFNNEADTPDNFQSRRPNTSFCFLDIRSPGLGDTAMYLCATSSGEDRGDGSPLHFGNGTRLTVT.

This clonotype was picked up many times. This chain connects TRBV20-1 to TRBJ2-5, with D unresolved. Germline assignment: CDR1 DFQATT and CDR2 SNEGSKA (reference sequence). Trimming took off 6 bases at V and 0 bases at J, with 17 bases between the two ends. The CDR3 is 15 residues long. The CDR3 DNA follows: TGCAGTGCCATCCCCCTCAGCGCCGACCAAGAGACCCAGTACTTC. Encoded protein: CSAIPLSADQETQYF.

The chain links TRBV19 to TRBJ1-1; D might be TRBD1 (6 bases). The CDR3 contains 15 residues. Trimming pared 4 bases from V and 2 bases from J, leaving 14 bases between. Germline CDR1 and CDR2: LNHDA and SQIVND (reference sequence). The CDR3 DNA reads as TGTGCCAGTAGTACGACAGGCGACCTAAACACTGAAGCTTTCTTT. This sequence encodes CASSTTGDLNTEAFF.

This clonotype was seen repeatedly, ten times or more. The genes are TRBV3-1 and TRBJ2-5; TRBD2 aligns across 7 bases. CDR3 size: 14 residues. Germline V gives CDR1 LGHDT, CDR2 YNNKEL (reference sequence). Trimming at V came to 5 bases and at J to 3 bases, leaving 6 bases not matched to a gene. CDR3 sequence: CASSDSGMEETQYF. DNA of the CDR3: TGTGCCAGCAGCGACAGCGGGATGGAAGAGACCCAGTACTTC.

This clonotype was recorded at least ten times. The CDR3 loop reads CASSPQGGPTEAFF. The CDR3 DNA sequence: TGTGCCAGCAGCCCGCAAGGGGGGCCCACTGAAGCTTTCTTT. The rearrangement links TRBV28 to TRBJ1-1; possible D gene TRBD1, 6 bases. Trimming removed 6 bases at V and 4 bases at J, with 15 bases between. CDR1 is MDHEN, CDR2 SYDVKM, per germline. The length of the CDR3 is 14 residues.

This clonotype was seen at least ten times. The CDR3, as DNA: TGTGCCAGCAGTGAAGCGCTTCTAGCCGTCTATGGCTACACCTTC. This sequence encodes CASSEALLAVYGYTF. V usage is TRBV2 and J usage is TRBJ1-2; no reliable D call. Germline V gives CDR1 SNHLY, CDR2 FYNNEI. The CDR3 has 15 residues. The V gene lost 0 bases and the J gene lost 4 bases, with 12 bases spanning the gap. Looking up the rest from reference TRBV2 and TRBJ1-2 gives the full variable domain: EPEVTQTPSHQVTQMGQEVILRCVPISNHLYFYWYRQILGQKVEFLVSFYNNEISEKSEIFDDQFSVERPDGSNFTLKIRSTKLEDSAMYFCASSEALLAVYGYTFGSGTRLTVV.

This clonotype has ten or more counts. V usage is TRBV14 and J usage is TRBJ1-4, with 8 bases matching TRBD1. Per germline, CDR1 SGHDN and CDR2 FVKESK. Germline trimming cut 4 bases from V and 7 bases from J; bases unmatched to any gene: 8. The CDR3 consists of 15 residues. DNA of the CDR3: TGTGCCAGCAGCCTACAAACAGGGGGAGGTGAAAAACTGTTTTTT. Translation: CASSLQTGGGEKLFF.

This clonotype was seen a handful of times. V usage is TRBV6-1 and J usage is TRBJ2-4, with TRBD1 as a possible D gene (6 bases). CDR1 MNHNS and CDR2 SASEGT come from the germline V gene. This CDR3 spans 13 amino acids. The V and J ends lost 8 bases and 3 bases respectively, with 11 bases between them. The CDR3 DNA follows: TGTGCCAGCCATGGGGACAACAAAAACATTCAGTACTTC. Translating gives CASHGDNKNIQYF.

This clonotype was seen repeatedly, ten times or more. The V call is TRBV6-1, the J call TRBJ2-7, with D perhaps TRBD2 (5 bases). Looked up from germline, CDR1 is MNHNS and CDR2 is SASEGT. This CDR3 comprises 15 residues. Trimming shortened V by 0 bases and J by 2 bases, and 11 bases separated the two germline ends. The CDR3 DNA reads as TGTGCCAGCAGTGAAGCCGTTAGCGTCACCTACGAGCAGTACTTC. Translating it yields CASSEAVSVTYEQYF.

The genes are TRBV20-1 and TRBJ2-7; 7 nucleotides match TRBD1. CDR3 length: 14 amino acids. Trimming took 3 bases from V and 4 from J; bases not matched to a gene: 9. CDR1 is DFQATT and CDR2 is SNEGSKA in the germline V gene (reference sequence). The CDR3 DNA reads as TGCAGTGCTAGCGTCGGCTCAGGGGGTTACGAGCAGTACTTC. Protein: CSASVGSGGYEQYF.

CDR3 nucleotide sequence: TGCGCCAGCAGCCAGAGGACAGGGAGATATAATTCACCCCTCCACTTT. Protein product: CASSQRTGRYNSPLHF. The rearrangement links TRBV4-1 to TRBJ1-6; TRBD1 matches 8 bases. The length of the CDR3 is 16 residues. Losses at the gene ends were 3 bases for V and 4 bases for J; bases not matched to a gene: 5. The V gene's germline CDR1 is MGHRA and CDR2 YSYEKL.